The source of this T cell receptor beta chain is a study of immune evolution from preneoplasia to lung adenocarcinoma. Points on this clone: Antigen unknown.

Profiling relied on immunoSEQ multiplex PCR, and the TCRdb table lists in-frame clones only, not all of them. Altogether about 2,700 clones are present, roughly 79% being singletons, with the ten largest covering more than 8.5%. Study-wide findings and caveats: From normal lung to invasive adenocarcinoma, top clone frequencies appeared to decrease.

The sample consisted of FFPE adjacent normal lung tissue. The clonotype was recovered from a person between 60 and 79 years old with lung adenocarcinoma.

CDR3 region: CASRKGTGGNSPLHF. The CDR3 DNA follows: TGTGCCAGCAGAAAAGGCACAGGGGGAAATTCACCCCTCCACTTT. The chain employs TRBV21-1 and TRBJ1-6; TRBD1 is the table's D call and was not checked against the DNA. TRBV21-1 is a pseudogene. This CDR3 has 15 amino acids.